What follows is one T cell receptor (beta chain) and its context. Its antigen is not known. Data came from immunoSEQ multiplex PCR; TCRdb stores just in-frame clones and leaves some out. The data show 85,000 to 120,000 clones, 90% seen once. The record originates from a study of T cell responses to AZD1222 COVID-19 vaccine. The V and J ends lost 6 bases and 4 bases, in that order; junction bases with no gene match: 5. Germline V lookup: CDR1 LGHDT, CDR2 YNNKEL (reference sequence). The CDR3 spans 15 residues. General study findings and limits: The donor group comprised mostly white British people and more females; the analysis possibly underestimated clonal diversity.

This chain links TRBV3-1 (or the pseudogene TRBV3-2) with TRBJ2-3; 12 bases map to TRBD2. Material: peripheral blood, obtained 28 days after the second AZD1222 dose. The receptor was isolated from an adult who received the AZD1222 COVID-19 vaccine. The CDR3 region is CASRDGLAGPDTQYF. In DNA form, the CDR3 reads TGTGCCAGCAGAGATGGACTAGCGGGGCCAGATACGCAGTATTTT.